These 24 T cell receptor beta chains share one sample of origin, sequenced in a study of blood T cell repertoires in COVID-19. Here immunoSEQ multiplex PCR was the method, and the copy in TCRdb shows in-frame clones only, minus some. The sample includes around 220,000 clones, about 88% seen only once; the top ten take 2.1%. The sequenced sample consisted of peripheral blood. The receptors derive from a woman aged 40 to 50 who had recovered from COVID-19.

This clone was seen once. The V gene is TRBV7-2, the J gene TRBJ2-1; a weak D match, TRBD1 (6 bases). There are 16 residues in the CDR3. From germline, CDR1 is SGHTA and CDR2 FQGNSA. The V gene lost 3 bases and the J gene lost 1 base, with 13 bases spanning the gap. The CDR3 DNA reads TGTGCCAGCAGCTTGGACAGAGCAAATTCCTACAATGAGCAGTTCTTC. This gives the protein CASSLDRANSYNEQFF.

The V and J genes are TRBV28 and TRBJ2-2; possible D gene TRBD1, 6 bases. The CDR3 extends over 12 amino acids. CDR1 is MDHEN, CDR2 SYDVKM, per germline. Trimming left V 5 bases short and J 10 bases short, with 11 bases between. CDR3 region: CASSQGSVELFF. CDR3 DNA: TGTGCCAGCAGTCAGGGGTCTGTGGAGCTGTTTTTT.

V and J are TRBV10-3 and TRBJ1-3; 7 bases align to TRBD1. Per the germline V gene, CDR1 is ENHRY and CDR2 is SYGVKD. The junction had 17 bases not matched to a gene; V was cut back by 9 bases and J by 0 bases. This CDR3 has 18 amino acids. CDR3 DNA: TGTGCCATGGCACAGGGGCCCTCGGACCCTTTCTCTGGAAACACCATATATTTT. Translation: CAMAQGPSDPFSGNTIYF.

The rearrangement joins TRBV7-2 to TRBJ2-3, with 10 positions matching TRBD2. V dropped 2 bases and J dropped 5; count of bases not matched to a gene: 4. The CDR3 is made up of 15 amino acids. Per germline, CDR1 SGHTA and CDR2 FQGNSA. CDR3 in amino acids: CASSLKAGGRDTQYF. CDR3 bases: TGTGCCAGCAGCTTAAAAGCGGGAGGGCGAGATACGCAGTATTTT. The whole variable domain, filled in from reference TRBV7-2 and TRBJ2-3, reads GAGVSQSPSNKVTEKGKDVELRCDPISGHTALYWYRQSLGQGLEFLIYFQGNSAPDKSGLPSDRFSAERTGGSVSTLTIQRTQQEDSAVYLCASSLKAGGRDTQYFGPGTRLTVL.

The rearrangement joins TRBV29-1 to TRBJ2-5; the match to TRBD1 covers 8 bases. The germline V gene encodes CDR1 SQVTM and CDR2 ANQGSEA. The V and J ends lost 5 bases and 2 bases, in that order; junction bases with no gene match: 19. The length of the CDR3 is 18 residues. CDR3: CSVPPGARGTGVQETQYF. In DNA form, the CDR3 reads TGCAGCGTTCCCCCGGGGGCACGTGGGACAGGAGTTCAAGAGACCCAGTACTTC.

The rearrangement links TRBV18 to TRBJ2-1; D is unclear. CDR3 size: 13 residues. V was shortened by 4 bases and J by 6 bases, with 10 bases between the two germline ends. CDR1 KGHSH and CDR2 LQKENI come from the germline V gene. CDR3 region: CASSRVRINEQFF. CDR3 sequence (DNA): TGTGCCAGCTCACGCGTGAGGATCAATGAGCAGTTCTTC.

This sequence joins TRBV5-4 and TRBJ2-7; 8 bases map to TRBD2. The germline CDR1 and CDR2 sequences are SGHNT and YYREEE (reference sequence). The V gene end was trimmed by 2 bases and the J gene end by 2 bases; junction bases not matched to a gene: 9. The CDR3 loop spans 16 amino acids. The CDR3 loop is CASSFPSPAGAYEQYF. In DNA form, the CDR3 reads TGTGCCAGCAGCTTCCCGTCTCCAGCGGGGGCCTACGAGCAGTACTTC.

V is TRBV5-1 and J is TRBJ1-2; a possible D gene is TRBD1 (5 bases). The CDR3 has 15 amino acids. CDR1 is SGHRS, CDR2 YFSETQ, per germline. Trimming took 1 base from V and 2 from J, leaving 12 bases between them. The DNA of the CDR3 is TGCGCCAGCAGCTTGACCAGCGGGGCGAACTATGGCTACACCTTC. It is translated as CASSLTSGANYGYTF.

The rearrangement joins TRBV7-9 to TRBJ2-5; D is perhaps TRBD2 (5 bases). Germline-derived CDR1 and CDR2 are SEHNR and FQNEAQ (reference sequence). V shed 6 bases and J shed 5 bases, with 19 bases lying between them. The CDR3 spans 15 residues. CDR3 region: CASSSTSVGGETQYF. Written as DNA, the CDR3 is TGTGCCAGCAGTTCAACTTCGGTAGGCGGGGAGACCCAGTACTTC.

The chain recombines TRBV7-2 with TRBJ1-6; D gene ambiguous. The germline V gene has CDR1 SGHTA and CDR2 FQGNSA. This CDR3 is 15 amino acids long. Trimming left V 2 bases short and J 9 bases short, with 14 bases between. The DNA for the CDR3 is TGTGCCAGCAGCTTACGGGGTATTAAGGGTTCACCCCTCCACTTT. This encodes CASSLRGIKGSPLHF.

V gene TRBV11-3 combines with J gene TRBJ1-3, with 11 nucleotides matching TRBD1. The CDR3 loop spans 14 amino acids. CDR1 SGHNT and CDR2 YENEEA come from the germline V gene. After removal of 4 bases from V and 8 bases from J, the junction contained 4 bases not matched to a gene. CDR3 in amino acids: CASSSPGQGDTIYF. DNA of the CDR3: TGTGCCAGCAGCTCTCCGGGACAGGGGGACACCATATATTTT.

In its sample, this clone was seen once. This chain joins TRBV7-2 and TRBJ2-7; 8 bases match TRBD2. CDR1 is SGHTA and CDR2 is FQGNSA in the germline V gene. The trim removed 6 bases at V and 1 base at J, leaving 8 bases unmatched. This CDR3 is built from 15 residues. CDR3 DNA sequence: TGTGCCAGCAGGCCCGGGACTAGAGGGTCCTACGAGCAGTACTTC. This codes for CASRPGTRGSYEQYF.

This clone was counted only a few times. The rearrangement uses TRBV28 and TRBJ1-2; D gene uncertain. Trimming stripped 7 bases from V and 8 bases from J, with 23 bases between. CDR1 and CDR2 (germline): MDHEN, SYDVKM. There are 15 residues in the CDR3. The CDR3 DNA follows: TGTGCCAGCACCTCGCATACGGAGAGGGCCAACGGCTACACCTTC. Translation: CASTSHTERANGYTF.

The V call is TRBV3-1 (or the pseudogene TRBV3-2), the J call TRBJ2-7; 7 bases match TRBD1. V was pared by 4 bases and J by 2 bases, with 11 bases of the junction left unmatched. CDR3 length: 16 residues. CDR1 and CDR2 (germline): LGHDT, YNNKEL (reference sequence). The DNA of the CDR3 is TGTGCCAGCAGCCCCTTGACTGGGACAGCAACCTACGAGCAGTACTTC. Translating gives CASSPLTGTATYEQYF.

The chain links TRBV7-9 to TRBJ2-7; 12 positions match TRBD2. There are 16 residues in the CDR3. Germline-derived CDR1 and CDR2 are SEHNR and FQNEAQ (reference sequence). The ends lost 5 bases at V and 0 bases at J; junction bases unmatched: 5. The CDR3 bases are TGTGCCAGCAGCGCGCCGGGACTAGCGGGCTCCTACGAGCAGTACTTC. It specifies CASSAPGLAGSYEQYF.

Remarks on this clone: Other DNA sequences of this sample code for an identical CDR3. The J gene is TRBJ2-6, the V gene TRBV19; 7 positions match TRBD1. Trimming at V came to 5 bases and at J to 0 bases, leaving 13 bases not matched to a gene. This CDR3 is 19 amino acids long. From germline, CDR1 is LNHDA and CDR2 SQIVND (reference sequence). The CDR3 sequence is CASSEGYWGQFSGANVLTF. The CDR3 DNA reads as TGTGCCAGTAGTGAGGGGTATTGGGGACAGTTCTCTGGGGCCAACGTCCTGACTTTC. Together with reference TRBV19 and TRBJ2-6, the CDR3 gives the full variable domain: DGGITQSPKYLFRKEGQNVTLSCEQNLNHDAMYWYRQDPGQGLRLIYYSQIVNDFQKGDIAEGYSVSREKKESFPLTVTSAQKNPTAFYLCASSEGYWGQFSGANVLTFGAGSRLTVL.

The gene calls are TRBV28 and TRBJ2-7; 8 positions agree with TRBD2. CDR1 is MDHEN, CDR2 SYDVKM, per germline. The J segment lost 5 bases and the V segment lost 4 bases, leaving 7 bases of the junction unmatched. This CDR3 is 14 amino acids long. In DNA form, the CDR3 reads TGTGCCAGCAGTTCGGGGGGGATAAGGAACGAGCAGTACTTC. Its translation is CASSSGGIRNEQYF.

The chain is built from TRBV18 and TRBJ1-5, with a possible D match to TRBD1 (6 bases). In germline, CDR1 is KGHSH, CDR2 LQKENI. Trimming took 3 bases from V and 4 from J, leaving 10 bases between them. The CDR3 length is 14 residues. The CDR3, as DNA: TGTGCCAGCTCACCGGGGGCCTCTAATCAGCCCCAGCATTTT. Protein: CASSPGASNQPQHF.

The CDR3 reads CASFLAGGSTDTQYF. DNA for the CDR3: TGTGCCAGCTTCTTAGCGGGGGGGAGCACAGATACGCAGTATTTT. The chain combines TRBV27 with TRBJ2-3; 11 bases are shared with TRBD2. Germline loops: CDR1 MNHEY, CDR2 SMNVEV (reference sequence). V was clipped by 8 bases and J by 0 bases; unmatched bases: 4. This CDR3 has 15 amino acids.

The CDR3 sequence is CASTLSYEQYF. The CDR3 nucleotides are TGTGCCAGCACCCTCTCCTACGAGCAGTACTTC. The chain uses TRBV6-5 and TRBJ2-7, with unresolved D. Trimming cost V 7 bases and J 0 bases, with 4 bases left between them. Germline V CDR1 and CDR2: MNHEY, SVGAGI. The CDR3 has 11 residues.

V usage is TRBV29-1 and J usage is TRBJ2-6; D not resolved. The CDR3 is 14 residues long. The germline gives CDR1 SQVTM, CDR2 ANQGSEA. V was cut by 3 bases and J by 0 bases, with 6 bases left in between. CDR3 DNA: TGCAGCGTTGACCAGTCCTCTGGGGCCAACGTCCTGACTTTC. This sequence encodes CSVDQSSGANVLTF.

In DNA form, the CDR3 reads TGTGCCAGCGTTGACAGGGGCCGGGAAAAACTGTTTTTT. Protein: CASVDRGREKLFF. The genes are TRBV6-5 and TRBJ1-4; 8 bases match TRBD1. CDR1 MNHEY and CDR2 SVGAGI come from the germline V gene. V was pared by 8 bases and J by 8 bases, with 7 bases of the junction left unmatched. The CDR3 is 13 amino acids.

The chain joins TRBV6-6 to TRBJ1-5; D remains unclear. Deletions cut 6 bases from V and 3 bases from J, with 12 bases between. Looked up from germline, CDR1 is MNHNY and CDR2 is SVGAGI (reference sequence). CDR3 size: 14 residues. CDR3 amino acids: CASSRTGDNQPQHF. CDR3 in DNA: TGTGCCAGCAGCCGGACGGGAGACAATCAGCCCCAGCATTTT.

The CDR3 reads CASSLVGGYGYTF. The CDR3 coding sequence is TGTGCCAGCAGCTTAGTCGGGGGATACGGCTACACCTTC. The V and J genes are TRBV7-9 and TRBJ1-2; D is perhaps TRBD1 (5 bases). From germline, CDR1 is SEHNR and CDR2 FQNEAQ (reference sequence). Between the trimmed V and J ends, which lost 1 base and 8 bases, there was a span of 11 bases. CDR3 size: 13 residues.